A selection of T cell receptor beta chains follows, all from one sample in a study of blood T cells in healthy people across ages. TCRdb called the 5' RACE reads again in MiXCR, with one record for every CDR3 protein. The sample carries 1 million or so distinct CDR3 sequences, approximately 26% recorded once. These same records also appear under a second study, on T cells of mothers and their children.

Material for sequencing was blood. The receptors come from a girl aged 2-10 years in good health. The CDR3 runs from the conserved cysteine through the conserved F or W. The D gene is left open where the match is weak. Clone size is not always given. Where it is, it says once, few, many or a class for expanded clones.

TGTGCCAGCAGCACGTCTAGCGTAGGGACAGATACGCAGTATTTT	CASSTSSVGTDTQYF	TRBJ2-3	NA	NA	TRBV7-9
TGTGCCAGCAGCCTTTACAGGGGGTCTGGGGCCAACGTCCTGACTTTC	CASSLYRGSGANVLTF	TRBJ2-6	NA	TRBD1	TRBV5-8
TGTGCCAGCAGCCCCCAGGGGCGGACGTACAATGAGCAGTTCTTC	CASSPQGRTYNEQFF	TRBJ2-1	many	NA	TRBV7-8
TGCAGTGCTAGAGACCGACAGGGGTTGAACACTGAAGCTTTCTTT	CSARDRQGLNTEAFF	TRBJ1-1	NA	TRBD1	TRBV20-1
TGTGCCAGCAGCTTAAATGTCGGAGTGAAAGAGACCCAGTACTTC	CASSLNVGVKETQYF	TRBJ2-5	NA	NA	TRBV7-8
TGTGCCAGCTCACCTATGTTCGGAGGGGAAGAGACCCAGTACTTC	CASSPMFGGEETQYF	TRBJ2-5	few	NA	TRBV18
TGCAGCGTTGAAGTTTTAGTCTATGGCTACACCTTC	CSVEVLVYGYTF	TRBJ1-2	many	NA	TRBV29-1
TGCGCCAGCAGCCAAGACGGGACAGGGAGTGAAAAACTGTTTTTT	CASSQDGTGSEKLFF	TRBJ1-4	many	TRBD1	TRBV4-3
TGTGCCAGCAGTGATGGGAGTTACACTGAAGCTTTCTTT	CASSDGSYTEAFF	TRBJ1-1	NA	NA	TRBV6-1
TGCAGTGCTAGCGACGGGCCCCTCCACTACAATGAGCAGTTCTTC	CSASDGPLHYNEQFF	TRBJ2-1	few	NA	TRBV20-1
TGTGCCAGCAGCTTAGGCAGGGGATCGGGCGAGCAGTACTTC	CASSLGRGSGEQYF	TRBJ2-7	NA	NA	TRBV7-2
TGTGCCAGCAGTCGAGGGACAGAACAGTACTTC	CASSRGTEQYF	TRBJ2-7	few	TRBD1	TRBV27
TGTGCCAGCAGCCGCCTGGGGTCTAGCAGTTACAATGAGCAGTTCTTC	CASSRLGSSSYNEQFF	TRBJ2-1	NA	NA	TRBV28
TGTGCCAGCAGCGTAGCCATTAATGGAAACACCATATATTTT	CASSVAINGNTIYF	TRBJ1-3	NA	NA	TRBV9
TGTGCCAGCAGCTTTCTCTCGCTAGCGGGTTCCCTCTGGGATCACGAGCAGTACTTC	CASSFLSLAGSLWDHEQYF	TRBJ2-7	NA	TRBD2	TRBV5-6
TGTGCCAGCAGTTTGCAGCGGGGCCTTTACAATGAGCAGTTCTTC	CASSLQRGLYNEQFF	TRBJ2-1	few	TRBD2	TRBV27
TGTGCCAGCAGCTTAAGAGTAGCGGGGGGCCATTACGAGCAGTACTTC	CASSLRVAGGHYEQYF	TRBJ2-7	NA	TRBD2	TRBV7-2
TGTGCCAGCACCTCTGGAGTCTATGGCTACACCTTC	CASTSGVYGYTF	TRBJ1-2	NA	NA	TRBV9
TGTGCCAGCAGTTACCGATCCCGACTGGAATTGGAGCAGTTCTTC	CASSYRSRLELEQFF	TRBJ2-1	NA	NA	TRBV6-5
TGTGCCAGCAGCTCCGAAGTGAACGAGCAGTACTTC	CASSSEVNEQYF	TRBJ2-7	NA	NA	TRBV12-3/TRBV12-4
TGTGCCACCAGCCCAGGGGCAGGCGGCTACACCTTC	CATSPGAGGYTF	TRBJ1-2	few	NA	TRBV15
TGTGCCCTGGGCACCTACTCCTACGAGCAGTACTTC	CALGTYSYEQYF	TRBJ2-7	NA	NA	TRBV2
TGCAGTGCTAGCGGACCATATTACGGGCGAGCAGGGAACACTGAAGCTTTCTTT	CSASGPYYGRAGNTEAFF	TRBJ1-1	NA	NA	TRBV20-1
TGTGCTAGTGGCGCACTAGCAGGGCGAGAAAAACTGTTTTTT	CASGALAGREKLFF	TRBJ1-4	NA	NA	TRBV12-5
TGTGCCAGCAGCTTAGATCCAGGGCTCTCTGGGGCCAACGTCCTGACTTTC	CASSLDPGLSGANVLTF	TRBJ2-6	NA	NA	TRBV13
TGCAGTGCTCCGGACTCATCCTACGAGCAGTACTTC	CSAPDSSYEQYF	TRBJ2-7	NA	NA	TRBV20-1
TGTGCCAGCAGCAAATCCGGGGTTCGCACAGATACGCAGTATTTT	CASSKSGVRTDTQYF	TRBJ2-3	few	NA	TRBV7-3
TGTGCCAGCAGTCTTCCCTTACTAGCGGGGAGGAACACAGATACGCAGTATTTT	CASSLPLLAGRNTDTQYF	TRBJ2-3	few	TRBD2	TRBV6-2/TRBV6-3
TGTGCCAGCAGCCGAGCGGGCTCTTACAATGAGCAGTTCTTC	CASSRAGSYNEQFF	TRBJ2-1	few	NA	TRBV7-2
TGCAGCGTTGGTGGTACAGACACCTACAATGAGCAGTTCTTC	CSVGGTDTYNEQFF	TRBJ2-1	NA	NA	TRBV29-1
TGTGCCAGCAGCTACCAAGGGAATACGCAGTATTTT	CASSYQGNTQYF	TRBJ2-3	NA	NA	TRBV6-5
TGTGCCAGCAGCTTACTCGCGGCGGATAATTCACCCCTCCACTTT	CASSLLAADNSPLHF	TRBJ1-6	NA	NA	TRBV7-2
TGTGCCAGCAGTCTCTCGGGACAGGCAAACCACGAGCAGTACTTC	CASSLSGQANHEQYF	TRBJ2-7	many	TRBD1	TRBV6-6
TGTGCCAGCAGCCGTCTAGCGGGGGGCGGTCCAGAGACCCAGTACTTC	CASSRLAGGGPETQYF	TRBJ2-5	NA	TRBD2	TRBV7-9
TGTGCCGAAACCACCCCGGGACTCCAGGGAGAGACCCAGTACTTC	CAETTPGLQGETQYF	TRBJ2-5	many	NA	TRBV7-2
TGCAGCTCCGCGGGTACGGAAGAGACCCAGTACTTC	CSSAGTEETQYF	TRBJ2-5	few	NA	TRBV29-1
TGTGCCAGCAGTTCACCTGCAACTAATGAAAAACTGTTTTTT	CASSSPATNEKLFF	TRBJ1-4	few	NA	TRBV28
TGTGCCAGCAGTGAAGGTGTCCTCCGTAGCGGGAGGCCTGATACGCAGTATTTT	CASSEGVLRSGRPDTQYF	TRBJ2-3	NA	TRBD2	TRBV2
TGTGCCAGCAGTTTTATAGTGGAAACCGGCCCGGGACTAGCGGGGGGCGGAATAGAGACCCAGTACTTC	CASSFIVETGPGLAGGGIETQYF	TRBJ2-5	NA	TRBD2	TRBV12-3/TRBV12-4
TGCGCCAGCAGTGAGCGTCTGGCCGCTTACGAGCAGTACTTC	CASSERLAAYEQYF	TRBJ2-7	once	NA	TRBV10-2
TGTGCCACCAGCAGCTTAGACCCGGATAATCACCGGAAAGAGACCCAGTACTTC	CATSSLDPDNHRKETQYF	TRBJ2-5	few	NA	TRBV15
TGTGCCATCAGTGAGACGGGGCGAGGTGAGCAGTTCTTC	CAISETGRGEQFF	TRBJ2-1	few	NA	TRBV10-3
TGTGCCAGCAGTACCGAGCCCTACGAGCAGTACTTC	CASSTEPYEQYF	TRBJ2-7	few	NA	TRBV7-8
TGTGCCAGCTCGGCGCGGACGGAGACCCAGTACTTC	CASSARTETQYF	TRBJ2-5	few	NA	TRBV6-2/TRBV6-3
TGTGCCAGTGCCGGCGGGAGGGCCCACTACGAGCAGTACTTC	CASAGGRAHYEQYF	TRBJ2-7	once	NA	TRBV21-1
TGCAGCGTGGACATGAGTAGTGAGCAGTTCTTC	CSVDMSSEQFF	TRBJ2-1	few	NA	TRBV29-1
TGTGCCAGCAGTCCGGTCTCCTACGAGCAGTACTTC	CASSPVSYEQYF	TRBJ2-7	NA	NA	TRBV6-2/TRBV6-3